The 10 T cell receptor beta chains presented below share a single source sample, sequenced in a study of blood T cell repertoires in COVID-19. The method was immunoSEQ multiplex PCR; TCRdb's version includes in-frame clones alone and lacks a portion of them. Among hundreds of thousands of clones listed, just under 90% were seen once. Sequences were obtained from peripheral blood. These receptors all stem from a woman between 18 and 29 years old with acute or convalescent COVID-19.

The chain is built from TRBV6-5 and TRBJ1-1; a possible D gene is TRBD1 (6 bases). This CDR3 is built from 12 residues. From germline, CDR1 is MNHEY and CDR2 SVGAGI. Deletions cut 7 bases from V and 8 bases from J, with 14 bases between. This CDR3 reads CASMKDRREAFF. The CDR3 nucleotides read TGTGCCAGCATGAAAGACAGGCGAGAAGCTTTCTTT.

V is TRBV6-2 or TRBV6-3 and J is TRBJ2-7; 12 bases align to TRBD2. After removal of 5 bases from V and 0 bases from J, the junction contained 2 bases not matched to a gene. CDR1 is MNHEY and CDR2 is SVGEGT in the germline V gene. The CDR3 covers 15 residues. CDR3: CASSRTSGVSYEQYF. The CDR3 DNA is TGTGCCAGCAGTAGGACTAGCGGGGTCTCCTACGAGCAGTACTTC.

The chain couples TRBV15 to TRBJ2-7; the D gene is possibly TRBD1 (6 bases). Germline lookup yields CDR1 LNHNV and CDR2 YYDKDF (reference sequence). The germline V and J ends were trimmed by 8 bases and 2 bases, with 19 bases remaining between them. The CDR3 runs 15 residues. CDR3 DNA sequence: TGTGCCACCTCATATCGAGTGGGGACACCCTACGAGCAGTACTTC. The encoded protein is CATSYRVGTPYEQYF.

V usage is TRBV28 and J usage is TRBJ1-5; 8 positions agree with TRBD1. The CDR3 has 14 amino acids. Germline V lookup: CDR1 MDHEN, CDR2 SYDVKM. Germline trimming cut 4 bases from V and 6 bases from J; bases unmatched to any gene: 5. Here the CDR3 reads CASSWGQVGQPQHF. In nucleotides, the CDR3 is TGTGCCAGCAGTTGGGGACAGGTCGGTCAGCCCCAGCATTTT.

The chain combines TRBV10-3 with TRBJ2-2; tentatively, D is TRBD1 (5 bases). V lost 6 bases to trimming and J lost 5 bases, with 16 bases between them. CDR3 length: 15 amino acids. Germline assignment: CDR1 ENHRY and CDR2 SYGVKD. The CDR3 protein is CAISQNQGFTGELFF. CDR3 bases: TGTGCCATCAGCCAAAATCAGGGTTTTACCGGGGAGCTGTTTTTT.

J is TRBJ2-2 and V is TRBV12-3 or TRBV12-4, with D maybe TRBD1 (5 bases). This CDR3 spans 12 amino acids. This chain's CDR3 is CASQGSTGELFF. Here the CDR3 DNA reads TGTGCTTCCCAGGGTAGCACCGGGGAGCTGTTTTTT.

The J gene is TRBJ1-1, the V gene TRBV5-1, with 8 bases matching TRBD1. The J segment lost 5 bases and the V segment lost 0 bases, leaving 6 bases of the junction unmatched. The V gene's germline CDR1 is SGHRS and CDR2 YFSETQ. This CDR3 comprises 15 residues. CDR3: CASSLVQGAMTEAFF. Written as DNA, the CDR3 is TGCGCCAGCAGCTTGGTGCAGGGGGCGATGACTGAAGCTTTCTTT. The variable domain in full, with the rest retrieved from reference TRBV5-1 and TRBJ1-1, is KAGVTQTPRYLIKTRGQQVTLSCSPISGHRSVSWYQQTPGQGLQFLFEYFSETQRNKGNFPGRFSGRQFSNSRSEMNVSTLELGDSALYLCASSLVQGAMTEAFFGQGTRLTVV.

The gene calls are TRBV29-1 and TRBJ2-7; TRBD2 might be the D (5 bases). The CDR3 has 14 residues. The germline V gene encodes CDR1 SQVTM and CDR2 ANQGSEA. V was shortened by 3 bases and J by 2 bases, with 14 bases between the two germline ends. CDR3 DNA sequence: TGCAGCGTTGATGGGGAGATGCAAACCTACGAGCAGTACTTC. Amino acids: CSVDGEMQTYEQYF.

This chain links TRBV5-1 with TRBJ1-1; possible D gene TRBD1, 5 bases. CDR3 length equals 15 residues. The germline V gene has CDR1 SGHRS and CDR2 YFSETQ. The ends were cut back, 2 bases at V and 3 bases at J, with 14 bases in the middle. Written as DNA, the CDR3 is TGCGCCAGCAGCTTTATGGGGGGGATCGACACTGAAGCTTTCTTT. This sequence encodes CASSFMGGIDTEAFF. The full variable domain, rest sourced from reference TRBV5-1 and TRBJ1-1, is KAGVTQTPRYLIKTRGQQVTLSCSPISGHRSVSWYQQTPGQGLQFLFEYFSETQRNKGNFPGRFSGRQFSNSRSEMNVSTLELGDSALYLCASSFMGGIDTEAFFGQGTRLTVV.

The chain couples TRBV6-5 to TRBJ1-2; 7 bases fit TRBD1. Germline V gene data show CDR1 as MNHEY and CDR2 as SVGAGI. The CDR3 runs 12 residues. After removal of 9 bases from V and 4 bases from J, the junction contained 5 bases not matched to a gene. This CDR3 reads CASRDSFYGYTF. The DNA for the CDR3 is TGTGCCAGTCGGGACAGTTTCTATGGCTACACCTTC.